This T cell receptor beta chain was observed in a study of post-analysis software for immune sequencing data. Study in general: Recorded disease courses covered relapsing-remitting, secondary progressive and progressive-relapsing multiple sclerosis. Some patients had no subtype annotation.

Unique molecular identifiers were carried by the TCR beta cDNA libraries. TCRdb ran MiXCR on the PCR reads and lists one entry per CDR3 protein. Of 750,000 to 950,000 distinct CDR3 sequences in the sample, roughly 58% were seen once. Points from the study as a whole: Significantly lower normalized Chao1 diversity was seen in multiple sclerosis patients than in controls.

This clonotype was seen more than once but under ten times. Its specificity is not known. The receptor was derived from a girl aged 5 to 17 with multiple sclerosis. The sample consisted of blood.

DNA of the CDR3: TGTGCCAGCAGCTCGACGTTCGGGGACAGGATCTACGAGCAGTACTTC. Translated, it gives CASSSTFGDRIYEQYF. This chain uses TRBV7-9 with TRBJ2-7, with 8 bases fitting TRBD1. The CDR3 is made up of 16 amino acids. After removal of 4 bases from V and 3 bases from J, the junction contained 11 bases not matched to a gene. Per the germline V gene, CDR1 is SEHNR and CDR2 is FQNEAQ (reference sequence).